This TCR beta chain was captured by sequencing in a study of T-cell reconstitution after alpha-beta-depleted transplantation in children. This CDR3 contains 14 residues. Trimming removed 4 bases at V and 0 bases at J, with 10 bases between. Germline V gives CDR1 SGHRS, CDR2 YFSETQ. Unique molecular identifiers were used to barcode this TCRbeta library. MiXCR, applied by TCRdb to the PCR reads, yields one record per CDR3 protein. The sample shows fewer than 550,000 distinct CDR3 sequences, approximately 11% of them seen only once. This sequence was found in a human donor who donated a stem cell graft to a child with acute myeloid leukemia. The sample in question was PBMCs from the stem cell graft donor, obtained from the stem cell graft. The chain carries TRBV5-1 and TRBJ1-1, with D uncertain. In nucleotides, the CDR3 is TGCGCCAGCAGCCCAGAGTACATGAACACTGAAGCTTTCTTT. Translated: CASSPEYMNTEAFF.